These 17 T cell receptor beta chains share one sample of origin, sequenced in a study of regulatory T cells in long-lasting Graves disease. CDR3-region Arm-PCR and iRepertoire HTBI primers produced the TCR beta libraries. TCRdb reprocessed the multiplex PCR reads with MiXCR, giving one entry per CDR3 protein. This table holds more than 350,000 distinct CDR3 sequences, 21% found once. The time point is: persistent/refractory GD, antithyroid drugs over 5 years with positive TRAb. TCR sequences were obtained from RNA taken from PBMCs. This sample comprised peripheral blood mononuclear cells (PBMCs), obtained when the disease was refractory, from a patient treated with antithyroid drugs. These receptors were obtained from a female donor with Graves disease.

A few counts support this clonotype. This chain joins TRBV5-5 and TRBJ2-6; TRBD1 is a possible D gene (6 bases). Trimming stripped 4 bases from V and 3 bases from J, with 8 bases between. The CDR3 has 14 residues. Germline lookup yields CDR1 SGHKS and CDR2 YYEKEE (reference sequence). DNA of the CDR3: TGTGCCAGCAGCCGGACAGATGGGGCCAACGTCCTGACTTTC. The encoded protein is CASSRTDGANVLTF.

The J gene is TRBJ2-7, the V gene TRBV20-1, with 7 bases that match TRBD1. This CDR3 is 14 amino acids long. In germline, CDR1 is DFQATT, CDR2 SNEGSKA (reference sequence). Trimming took 5 bases from V and 0 from J; bases not matched to a gene: 7. The CDR3 reads CSAPDRLSSYEQYF. CDR3 nucleotides: TGCAGTGCTCCGGACAGGCTAAGCTCCTACGAGCAGTACTTC.

A note on this clonotype: This may arise from a read error, as a much more abundant clone is one base away. This chain links TRBV12-3 or TRBV12-4 with TRBJ1-5, with D perhaps TRBD1 (6 bases). The CDR3 contains 14 residues. The V end lost 6 bases, the J end lost 7 bases, and 16 bases lay between the germline ends. CDR3 region: CASRQTGLGQPQHF. CDR3 bases: TGTGCCAGCAGGCAAACAGGGTTAGGGCAGCCCCAGCATTTT.

Points on this clonotype: Given the absence of the conserved phenylalanine or tryptophan at the CDR3 end, a read error is likely. V and J are TRBV19 and TRBJ1-4; 8 nucleotides line up with TRBD1. The CDR3 consists of 14 residues. Germline loops: CDR1 LNHDA, CDR2 SQIVND (reference sequence). J lost 4 bases, V lost 6 bases, and 4 bases had no gene match. CDR3 sequence reads: CASSPDRVNEKLFS. Written as DNA, the CDR3 is TGTGCCAGTAGCCCGGACAGGGTTAATGAAAAACTGTTTTCT.

This rearrangement joins TRBV4-1 to TRBJ1-2, with D possibly being TRBD1 (5 bases). Germline V gene data show CDR1 as MGHRA and CDR2 as YSYEKL. V lost 5 bases and J lost 6, with 19 bases in between. This CDR3 spans 15 amino acids. The CDR3 spells CASSLDSGTIDGYTF. CDR3 bases: TGCGCCAGCAGCTTGGATTCCGGGACGATTGATGGCTACACCTTC.

The chain links TRBV5-1 to TRBJ1-1; D is undetermined. This CDR3 has 15 amino acids. Trimming stripped 4 bases from V and 0 bases from J, with 13 bases between. Germline values: CDR1 SGHRS, CDR2 YFSETQ. The CDR3 DNA reads as TGCGCCAGCAGCGGGCAAGGAAACATGAACACTGAAGCTTTCTTT. Its translation is CASSGQGNMNTEAFF.

This clonotype was counted between two and nine times. The V and J genes are TRBV2 and TRBJ1-1; 7 nucleotides align to TRBD1. V shed 3 bases and J 10 bases; nucleotides not matched to a gene: 8. Germline V gene lookup returns CDR1 SNHLY and CDR2 FYNNEI. The CDR3 has 13 amino acids. CDR3 protein: CASSDEVGGRAFF. As DNA, the CDR3 is TGTGCCAGCAGTGATGAGGTAGGGGGCAGAGCTTTCTTT. The whole variable domain, remainder taken from reference TRBV2 and TRBJ1-1, is EPEVTQTPSHQVTQMGQEVILRCVPISNHLYFYWYRQILGQKVEFLVSFYNNEISEKSEIFDDQFSVERPDGSNFTLKIRSTKLEDSAMYFCASSDEVGGRAFFGQGTRLTVV.

This clonotype was counted a few times. The chain employs TRBV12-3 or TRBV12-4 and TRBJ2-2, with a tentative D call TRBD2 (5 bases). V dropped 5 bases and J dropped 0 bases, with 10 bases sitting between them. There are 15 residues in the CDR3. The CDR3 DNA reads TGTGCCAGCAGTCTCGACTATACGAACACCGGGGAGCTGTTTTTT. Encoded protein: CASSLDYTNTGELFF.

Here the CDR3 DNA reads TGTGCCAGCAGTTTTATGGTAGCGGGAGGGCCGGGCACCGGGGAGCTGTTTTTT. The encoded protein is CASSFMVAGGPGTGELFF. V gene TRBV27 combines with J gene TRBJ2-2; 11 bases line up with TRBD2. This CDR3 is built from 18 residues. Germline V CDR1 and CDR2: MNHEY, SMNVEV (reference sequence). After removal of 3 bases from V and 4 bases from J, the junction contained 10 bases not matched to a gene.

V is TRBV19 and J is TRBJ1-1; 7 bases agree with TRBD1. Germline V lookup: CDR1 LNHDA, CDR2 SQIVND (reference sequence). The CDR3 is 13 residues long. The trim removed 7 bases at V and 5 bases at J, leaving 7 bases unmatched. The CDR3 sequence: CASKLTGWTEAFF. CDR3 sequence (DNA): TGTGCCAGTAAACTGACAGGGTGGACTGAAGCTTTCTTT.

The V and J genes are TRBV4-1 and TRBJ2-7; 10 nucleotides align to TRBD2. With V trimmed by 1 base and J by 10 bases, 10 bases remained unmatched. In germline, CDR1 is MGHRA, CDR2 YSYEKL. The CDR3 runs 15 residues. CDR3 sequence (DNA): TGCGCCAGCAGCCAAGGGCCAGCGGGAGGGCAAGAACAGTACTTC. This codes for CASSQGPAGGQEQYF.

This clonotype was seen just once. A much larger clone is a single base away; this may be a read error. This CDR3 reads CASSLGASGSVVRIF. CDR3 DNA sequence: TGTGCCAGCAGTCTTGGGGCTAGCGGGAGCGTTGTCCGGATCTTC. V and J are TRBV12-3 or TRBV12-4 and TRBJ2-4; 10 bases are a match to TRBD2. CDR3 length: 15 residues.

This clonotype appeared a few times. This chain joins TRBV3-1 and TRBJ1-1; TRBD1 matches at 8 bases. There are 14 residues in the CDR3. With 1 base clipped from V and 4 bases from J, the junction kept 2 bases outside the gene matches. Germline-derived CDR1 and CDR2 are LGHDT and YNNKEL (reference sequence). CDR3 loop: CASSQGTGFTEAFF. DNA of the CDR3: TGTGCCAGCAGCCAAGGGACAGGGTTCACTGAAGCTTTCTTT.

This clonotype was recorded at least ten times. The CDR3 DNA reads TGTGCCACCGGGGAGGGGCGACTCAATCAGCCCCAGCATTTT. Translation gives CATGEGRLNQPQHF. The chain couples TRBV15 to TRBJ1-5; perhaps TRBD1 as D (5 bases). CDR3 length: 14 residues. Germline CDR1 LNHNV, CDR2 YYDKDF (reference sequence). V was shortened by 8 bases and J by 3 bases, with 14 bases between the two germline ends. Filled out from reference TRBV15 and TRBJ1-5, the complete variable domain reads DAMVIQNPRYQVTQFGKPVTLSCSQTLNHNVMYWYQQKSSQAPKLLFHYYDKDFNNEADTPDNFQSRRPNTSFCFLDIRSPGLGDTAMYLCATGEGRLNQPQHFGDGTRLSIL.

This clonotype was found many times. V usage is TRBV28 and J usage is TRBJ2-7; a possible D gene is TRBD2 (6 bases). Germline V lookup: CDR1 MDHEN, CDR2 SYDVKM. The V end was cut by 10 bases, the J end by 0 bases, with 13 bases between. The CDR3 loop spans 13 amino acids. The CDR3 sequence: CATWGVNSYEQYF. The CDR3 DNA is TGTGCCACCTGGGGGGTGAACTCCTACGAGCAGTACTTC.

This clonotype turned up a few times. The V and J genes are TRBV28 and TRBJ1-1; TRBD1 aligns across 7 bases. This CDR3 spans 14 amino acids. CDR1 and CDR2 (germline): MDHEN, SYDVKM. The ends lost 7 bases at V and 3 bases at J; junction bases unmatched: 8. As DNA, the CDR3 is TGTGCCAGCACCCCGACAGGGCCCGACACTGAAGCTTTCTTT. Translated, it gives CASTPTGPDTEAFF. The full variable domain, in which reference TRBV28 and TRBJ1-1 provide the parts outside the CDR3, is DVKVTQSSRYLVKRTGEKVFLECVQDMDHENMFWYRQDPGLGLRLIYFSYDVKMKEKGDIPEGYSVSREKKERFSLILESASTNQTSMYLCASTPTGPDTEAFFGQGTRLTVV.

This clonotype has at least ten counts. V usage is TRBV28 and J usage is TRBJ2-7; tentative D call: TRBD2 (6 bases). V was shortened by 4 bases and J by 2 bases, with 24 bases between the two germline ends. The CDR3 loop spans 18 amino acids. Germline values: CDR1 MDHEN, CDR2 SYDVKM. This CDR3 reads CASSSTSSRRGSPYEQYF. In DNA form, the CDR3 reads TGTGCCAGCAGTTCTACTAGCTCTCGGCGGGGTTCACCCTACGAGCAGTACTTC.